This passage covers 30 T cell receptor beta chains from one sample sequenced in a study of cytotoxic CD8 clonotypes in ibrutinib-treated CLL. Measured with immunoSEQ multiplex PCR; TCRdb has only the in-frame clones, and not every one. The sample has under 200,000 clones; 70% to 85% are singletons. The input for sequencing was PBMCs, taken after 12 months of ibrutinib treatment. These receptors originate from a human donor with chronic lymphocytic leukemia.

This clone was found a few times. The chain links TRBV4-1 to TRBJ2-5; 10 positions match TRBD2. V lost 0 bases and J lost 7; bases outside the gene matches: 11. Germline CDR1 and CDR2: MGHRA and YSYEKL. This CDR3 comprises 17 residues. This chain's CDR3 is CASSQDLGTSVVGTQYF. The CDR3 nucleotides are TGCGCCAGCAGCCAAGATCTGGGGACTAGCGTGGTAGGGACCCAGTACTTC.

J is TRBJ1-3 and V is TRBV7-9; 8 nucleotides align to TRBD1. The CDR3 extends over 16 amino acids. Germline CDR1 is SEHNR and CDR2 is FQNEAQ (reference sequence). Losses at the gene ends were 6 bases for V and 0 bases for J; bases not matched to a gene: 7. CDR3: CASSVGTGSSGNTIYF. The CDR3, as DNA: TGTGCCAGCAGTGTTGGGACAGGCAGCTCTGGAAACACCATATATTTT. The full variable domain, rest sourced from reference TRBV7-9 and TRBJ1-3, is DTGVSQNPRHKITKRGQNVTFRCDPISEHNRLYWYRQTLGQGPEFLTYFQNEAQLEKSRLLSDRFSAERPKGSFSTLEIQRTEQGDSAMYLCASSVGTGSSGNTIYFGEGSWLTVV.

This chain uses TRBV6-6 with TRBJ1-1; D is possibly TRBD1 (5 bases). V was clipped by 4 bases and J by 4 bases, with 19 bases between them. Germline CDR1 MNHNY, CDR2 SVGAGI (reference sequence). The CDR3 loop spans 16 amino acids. The CDR3 region has the DNA TGTGCCAGCAGTTTGCCTTCGGCCGGGGGTAGCACTGAAGCTTTCTTT. It codes for CASSLPSAGGSTEAFF.

The rearrangement uses TRBV18 and TRBJ2-7; D call uncertain. The CDR3 consists of 15 residues. V dropped 1 base and J dropped 4 bases, with 14 bases sitting between them. Germline V gene lookup returns CDR1 KGHSH and CDR2 LQKENI. The CDR3 reads CASSPREALAYEQYF. The CDR3 region has the DNA TGTGCCAGCTCACCACGGGAAGCTCTCGCTTACGAGCAGTACTTC.

The rearrangement uses TRBV6-5 and TRBJ2-7; 7 nucleotides align to TRBD1. Germline V gene data show CDR1 as MNHEY and CDR2 as SVGAGI. The CDR3 extends over 15 amino acids. J lost 0 bases, V lost 0 bases, and 2 bases had no gene match. CDR3 protein: CASSYSDRPSYEQYF. The CDR3 DNA follows: TGTGCCAGCAGTTACTCGGACAGGCCCTCCTACGAGCAGTACTTC.

A single count supports this clone. The V gene is TRBV29-1, the J gene TRBJ1-5, with TRBD1 as a possible D gene (5 bases). Germline V gives CDR1 SQVTM, CDR2 ANQGSEA. The CDR3 extends over 14 amino acids. The V end lost 4 bases, the J end lost 10 bases, and 20 bases lay between the germline ends. CDR3: CSVVVGGDGYPQHF. In DNA form, the CDR3 reads TGCAGCGTTGTGGTCGGGGGGGATGGGTATCCCCAGCATTTT.

This chain links TRBV7-2 with TRBJ2-5, with D possibly TRBD2 on 6 matching bases. The J call is uncertain, as TRBJ2-7 better fits the DNA end. This CDR3 comprises 14 residues. Germline V lookup: CDR1 SGHTA, CDR2 FQGNSA. CDR3 bases: TGTGCCAGCAAACGCCGTAGGGAGGCCCACGAGCAGTACTTC. Encoded protein: CASKRRREAHEQYF.

This clone was recorded a few times. The CDR3 spells CASSLRDSNQPQHF. The CDR3 DNA reads as TGTGCCAGCAGCTTGCGGGATAGCAATCAGCCCCAGCATTTT. This sequence joins TRBV11-1 and TRBJ1-5; D is undetermined. CDR1 SGHAT and CDR2 FQDESV come from the germline V gene (reference sequence). Trimming shortened V by 3 bases and J by 0 bases, and 6 bases separated the two germline ends. The CDR3 totals 14 residues.

As DNA, the CDR3 is TGTGCCAGCAGTCCCACCGGGACTAGCCCTGAGTATTTT. This codes for CASSPTGTSPEYF. J is TRBJ2-3 and V is TRBV5-5, with 9 nucleotides matching TRBD2. This CDR3 is 13 amino acids long. Trimming took 5 bases from V and 13 from J; bases not matched to a gene: 11. CDR1 and CDR2 from the germline V gene are SGHKS and YYEKEE (reference sequence).

The rearrangement links TRBV6-1 to TRBJ2-7; the D is unclear. Trimming cost V 4 bases and J 4 bases, with 8 bases left between them. Germline lookup yields CDR1 MNHNS and CDR2 SASEGT. CDR3 size: 12 residues. The CDR3 coding sequence is TGTGCCAGCAGTGCTAGGTTGTACGAGCAGTACTTC. Translated, it gives CASSARLYEQYF.

This chain uses TRBV19 with TRBJ2-1, with TRBD2 as a possible D gene (5 bases). Germline CDR1 is LNHDA and CDR2 is SQIVND (reference sequence). This CDR3 spans 15 amino acids. Trimming took 2 bases from V and 7 from J, leaving 15 bases between them. The CDR3: CASSISGERSNEQFF. The CDR3 DNA sequence: TGTGCCAGTAGTATATCCGGGGAAAGGAGTAATGAGCAGTTCTTC.

The chain has TRBV11-3 and TRBJ1-2; 8 nucleotides agree with TRBD1. CDR1 is SGHNT and CDR2 is YENEEA in the germline V gene. The CDR3 is 13 amino acids. With V trimmed by 5 bases and J by 8 bases, 7 bases remained unmatched. CDR3 in amino acids: CASSDDRGSGYTF. The CDR3 nucleotides read TGTGCCAGCAGCGACGACAGGGGTTCGGGCTACACCTTC.

The gene calls are TRBV6-7 and TRBJ2-2; 9 bases agree with TRBD2. TRBV6-7 has ORF status, its function being uncertain. The CDR3 is 15 residues long. Unmatched junction bases numbered 9, after V lost 10 bases and J lost 3 bases. CDR3 nucleotides: TGTGCCACCCGCCACGGCGGGAGGGACACCGGGGAGCTGTTTTTT. This gives the protein CATRHGGRDTGELFF.

On this clone itself: The junction departs from the called germline gene at one end, perhaps through a read error. The sample carries other DNA sequences with the same CDR3. CDR3 sequence: CASSSQGTETQYF. CDR3 nucleotide sequence: TGTGCTAGCAGCTCACAGGGGACAGAGACCCAGTACTTC. This chain joins TRBV7-7 and TRBJ2-5; TRBD1 matches 7 bases. The germline CDR1 and CDR2 sequences are SSHAT and FNYEAQ (reference sequence). The CDR3 has 13 residues.

This clone showed up just once. The rearrangement links TRBV11-3 to TRBJ2-1; D may be TRBD2 (5 bases). This CDR3 is 14 amino acids long. V lost 1 base and J 6 bases, leaving 10 bases between the germline ends. Germline V gives CDR1 SGHNT, CDR2 YENEEA. The CDR3 here is CASSLGIGGNEQFF. The CDR3 DNA reads as TGTGCCAGCAGCTTAGGAATAGGAGGCAATGAGCAGTTCTTC.

The rearrangement links TRBV2 to TRBJ2-1, with D uncertain. Germline CDR1 SNHLY, CDR2 FYNNEI. The CDR3 length is 15 residues. V lost 8 bases, J lost 1 base, and 15 bases lay in between. DNA for the CDR3: TGTGCCAGCCCGACCTTCGCAGGTTCCTACAATGAGCAGTTCTTC. Translating gives CASPTFAGSYNEQFF.

This chain uses TRBV19 with TRBJ1-2; D unclear. The CDR3 covers 13 residues. Trimming removed 6 bases at V and 0 bases at J, with 8 bases between. In germline, CDR1 is LNHDA, CDR2 SQIVND (reference sequence). The CDR3 loop reads CASRSLANYGYTF. CDR3 coding DNA: TGTGCCAGTAGGTCGCTCGCTAACTATGGCTACACCTTC.

This clone was seen more than once but under ten times. The V call is TRBV18, the J call TRBJ1-4; D may be TRBD1 (6 bases). V gave up 0 bases and J gave up 15 bases, with 17 bases separating them. CDR3 length equals 14 residues. Looked up from germline, CDR1 is KGHSH and CDR2 is LQKENI. This CDR3 reads CASSPPSSGGVLFF. In DNA form, the CDR3 reads TGTGCCAGCTCACCACCGTCTTCGGGGGGCGTGTTGTTTTTT. The variable domain in full, with the rest retrieved from reference TRBV18 and TRBJ1-4, is NAGVMQNPRHLVRRRGQEARLRCSPMKGHSHVYWYRQLPEEGLKFMVYLQKENIIDESGMPKERFSAEFPKEGPSILRIQQVVRGDSAAYFCASSPPSSGGVLFFGSGTQLSVL.

This rearrangement joins TRBV19 to TRBJ1-5, with 7 bases lining up with TRBD1. The germline V gene has CDR1 LNHDA and CDR2 SQIVND (reference sequence). Trimming at V came to 4 bases and at J to 2 bases, leaving 11 bases not matched to a gene. The CDR3 is 17 residues long. The CDR3 protein is CASSTRQGGQRNQPQHF. The CDR3 DNA reads TGTGCCAGTAGTACACGACAGGGTGGTCAGCGCAATCAGCCCCAGCATTTT.

This clone came up once. This sequence joins TRBV6-1 and TRBJ1-2; D call uncertain. Germline assignment: CDR1 MNHNS and CDR2 SASEGT. Trimming removed 5 bases from V and 4 bases from J, with 11 bases in between. CDR3 length equals 13 residues. The CDR3 loop reads CASSPTVIYGYTF. As DNA, the CDR3 is TGTGCCAGCAGTCCAACAGTAATCTATGGCTACACCTTC.

This chain connects TRBV9 to TRBJ2-1, with 9 positions matching TRBD2. The CDR3 has 16 amino acids. Losses at the gene ends were 4 bases for V and 0 bases for J; bases not matched to a gene: 5. Germline V lookup: CDR1 SGDLS, CDR2 YYNGEE. CDR3 loop: CASSYSGRVSYNEQFF. The CDR3 nucleotides read TGTGCCAGCAGCTATAGCGGGAGAGTCTCCTACAATGAGCAGTTCTTC.

This chain joins TRBV28 and TRBJ1-2, with no clear D. The germline V and J ends were trimmed by 2 bases and 8 bases, with 9 bases remaining between them. The CDR3 totals 12 residues. Germline V gene sequence: CDR1 MDHEN, CDR2 SYDVKM. This CDR3 reads CASSLGPRGYTF. The CDR3 coding sequence is TGTGCCAGCAGTTTAGGTCCTCGAGGCTACACCTTC.

This clone has only a few counts. The rearrangement joins TRBV30 to TRBJ2-2, with D hard to call. CDR1 is GTSNPN, CDR2 SVGIG, per germline (reference sequence). Trimming took 4 bases from V and 5 from J, leaving 11 bases between them. CDR3 length equals 13 residues. CDR3 sequence: CAWTSTRTGELFF. CDR3 coding DNA: TGTGCCTGGACCAGTACAAGGACCGGGGAGCTGTTTTTT.

J is TRBJ2-7 and V is TRBV5-1, with D tentatively TRBD2 (6 bases). Germline V lookup: CDR1 SGHRS, CDR2 YFSETQ. The length of the CDR3 is 17 residues. Trimming stripped 1 base from V and 0 bases from J, with 17 bases between. CDR3 loop: CASSLSIAATISYEQYF. In nucleotides, the CDR3 is TGCGCCAGCAGCTTGTCCATAGCGGCAACCATCTCCTACGAGCAGTACTTC.

The chain couples TRBV5-1 to TRBJ2-1, with TRBD2 identical over 13 bases. The CDR3 length is 15 residues. Germline lookup yields CDR1 SGHRS and CDR2 YFSETQ. V trimming: 2 bases; J trimming: 8 bases; junction bases outside the gene matches: 4. CDR3 DNA: TGCGCCAGCAGCTTAACTAGCGGGGGGGTGGATGAGCAGTTCTTC. Encoded protein: CASSLTSGGVDEQFF.

This clone was detected only a few times. The CDR3 region has the DNA TGTGCCAGTATGGCGGATTGGACGAACTCCTACGAGCAGTACTTC. Protein product: CASMADWTNSYEQYF. V is TRBV5-6 and J is TRBJ2-7; no reliable D call. Deletions cut 8 bases from V and 0 bases from J, with 18 bases between. In germline, CDR1 is SGHDT, CDR2 YYEEEE. CDR3 length equals 15 residues.

The chain uses TRBV15 and TRBJ2-5; no firm D call. The V gene lost 0 bases and the J gene lost 2 bases, with 10 bases spanning the gap. CDR1 is LNHNV, CDR2 YYDKDF, per germline (reference sequence). The CDR3 extends over 15 amino acids. The CDR3 DNA reads TGTGCCACCAGCAGAGATCGTGACAATCAAGAGACCCAGTACTTC. It encodes CATSRDRDNQETQYF.

The chain joins TRBV27 to TRBJ1-5; possible D gene TRBD1, 5 bases. The CDR3 totals 15 residues. CDR1 MNHEY and CDR2 SMNVEV come from the germline V gene (reference sequence). V shed 0 bases and J shed 7 bases, with 13 bases lying between them. As DNA, the CDR3 is TGTGCCAGCAGTTTATCTGGGTGGGGGTACCAGCCCCAGCATTTT. This gives the protein CASSLSGWGYQPQHF.

The rearrangement links TRBV6-4 to TRBJ1-3; 7 positions agree with TRBD1. The junction had 6 bases not matched to a gene; V was cut back by 0 bases and J by 1 base. Germline CDR1 reads MRHNA; CDR2 reads SNTAGT. This CDR3 contains 17 residues. The CDR3 here is CASSDSTGNFSGNTIYF. Written as DNA, the CDR3 is TGTGCCAGCAGTGACTCGACAGGGAACTTTTCTGGAAACACCATATATTTT.

CDR3 nucleotides: TGTGCCAGCAGCTTAGAACCCGCGAGTAAGTTCTTC. It yields the protein CASSLEPASKFF. The chain joins TRBV7-2 to TRBJ2-1; no clear D gene. The CDR3 is 12 amino acids. Germline V gene data show CDR1 as SGHTA and CDR2 as FQGNSA. V was trimmed by 1 base and J by 14 bases, leaving 12 bases between them.